This T cell receptor (beta chain) was sequenced in a study of blood T cell repertoires in COVID-19 (dated by TCRdb to between 2020 and 2021). For the wider study: Samples from collaborators originated in the United States, Italy and Spain and spanned both the acute and convalescent phases of COVID-19. The material from the prospective study consisted of cDNA or gDNA derived from T cells, B-cell-depleted T cells, or PBMCs. Deeply sampled blood TCRbeta repertoires from subjects exposed to, actively infected with, or recovered from COVID-19 were included in the dataset. The repertoires were released in a freely available public database intended as a resource for research on the immune response to SARS-CoV-2. The samples were drawn from the first 160 participants of the ongoing ImmuneRACE study and from some 1,300 subjects provided by 6 global collaborators. The sample metadata nearly always contained a de-identified subject ID, COVID-19 status, age in years and sex. Where available, HLA class I and class II types were obtained from metadata supplied by the sample provider rather than from assay-based typing. General conclusions and limits of the study: How much clinical and demographic metadata was included differed by source and by participant, and the metadata was provided uncurated.

About this clone itself: Its antigen remains unidentified. Base qualities are not at hand, and no much larger clone is one base apart.

The immunoSEQ Assay, a bias-controlled multiplex PCR, was used to amplify TCRbeta CDR3 regions from genomic DNA. As for how the authors treated the data: Within the assay, amplification of reference gene primers was used to estimate how many nucleated cells each sample contained. To quantify the absolute abundance of each unique TCRbeta CDR3 rearrangement, sequence reads were collapsed and filtered. For each sample, productive Simpson clonality was calculated as the square root of Simpson's diversity index across productive rearrangements. Imported from immuneACCESS, the table was reduced by TCRdb to in-frame sequences with V and J called. These copies leave out some clones; in studies compared against another copy, an unresolved V gene accounts for under half, and the cause of the remainder is not known. V, J and clone size are taken as reported in that table, and D and trimming were inferred from the DNA itself. Across this sample there are about 130,000 clones, with 75% to 85% seen only once. 4% to 5% of the sample comes from the top ten.

Inclusive of the bounding cysteine and phenylalanine, the CDR3 is 16 residues long. Only the CDR3 DNA stays, 48 bases, in frame from base 1. Deletion took 0 bases off V and 7 bases off J, with a span of 13 bases between the germline ends. The germline V gene (reference sequence) sets CDR1 to LGHDT and CDR2 to YNNKEL. One collaborating source in Seattle enrolled patients while the patients were actively infected and followed the patients over time throughout the course of disease. The collaborating institutions used their own protocols to collect whole blood in K2EDTA tubes. For TCRbeta analysis, collaborator samples were shipped as frozen whole blood, as isolated PBMCs, or as DNA extracted from either sample type.

The TCR comes from a woman in her seventies with COVID-19, enrolled during active disease. The sequenced material came from peripheral blood. The rearrangement joined TRBV3-1 (or the pseudogene TRBV3-2) to TRBJ1-6; 5 matching bases give a weak D call of TRBD1. The nucleotides read TGTGCCAGCAGCCAAGATCCTGCAGGGAAGAATTCACCCCTCCACTTT. Translated, it reads CASSQDPAGKNSPLHF.